This TCR beta chain was documented in a study of blood T cells in healthy people across ages. Combining a sample-barcoded 5' primer with a J-beta primer mix, a second PCR ran for roughly 7 to 12 cycles. The authors tagged each cDNA molecule using a template-switch adaptor with 12 random nucleotides. TCRdb called the 5' RACE reads again in MiXCR, with one record for every CDR3 protein. This sample has about 1.1 million distinct CDR3 sequences, with around two fifths found just once. This CDR3 comprises 12 residues. From germline, CDR1 is LNHDA and CDR2 SQIVND (reference sequence). V gave up 9 bases and J gave up 7 bases, with 15 bases separating them. A few counts support this clonotype.

This clonotype was obtained from a man aged 18 to 29 in good health. The sequencing sample was made of blood. The chain couples TRBV19 to TRBJ1-1, with a weak D call TRBD1 (5 bases). The CDR3 DNA reads as TGTGCCAGCTCGAGGGCGGGGGTTGAAGCTTTCTTT. Translated: CASSRAGVEAFF.